These 7 T cell receptor beta chains originate from one sample sequenced in a study of blood T cell repertoires in COVID-19. The assay was immunoSEQ multiplex PCR, and TCRdb's table has in-frame clones only and misses some. Among under 100,000 clones listed, around 92% were seen once. The sequencing sample was made of peripheral blood. These receptors came from a woman aged 60-75 years with active COVID-19.

The rearrangement joins TRBV12-5 to TRBJ1-4; TRBD1 matches at 7 bases. V shed 2 bases, J shed 5 bases, and the junction held 8 bases outside the gene matches. The CDR3 consists of 16 residues. The V gene's germline CDR1 is LGHNT and CDR2 FRNRAP. The CDR3 bases are TGTGCTAGTGGTTTGTCCACCCCACAGGGGAATGAAAAACTGTTTTTT. This translates into CASGLSTPQGNEKLFF.

The chain carries TRBV19 and TRBJ1-5, with D maybe TRBD1 (6 bases). CDR1 is LNHDA, CDR2 SQIVND, per germline (reference sequence). The CDR3 covers 14 residues. With 7 bases removed from V and 7 bases from J, the gap between germline ends came to 17 bases. The CDR3 spells CASNEQGLQQPQHF. In DNA, the CDR3 is TGTGCCAGTAATGAACAGGGTTTGCAACAGCCCCAGCATTTT.

This clone appeared once. This chain uses TRBV10-1 with TRBJ2-2; possibly TRBD1 for D (6 bases). V lost 3 bases and J 3 bases, leaving 11 bases between the germline ends. The CDR3 spans 15 residues. CDR1 WNHNN and CDR2 SYGVQD come from the germline V gene (reference sequence). The CDR3 loop is CASSDGSGDTGELFF. CDR3 sequence (DNA): TGCGCCAGCAGTGACGGGTCAGGGGACACCGGGGAGCTGTTTTTT.

About this clone itself: A junction end diverges from the germline sequence, so it may reflect a read error. The rearrangement joins TRBV6-5 to TRBJ1-2; D is perhaps TRBD1 (5 bases). This CDR3 is built from 14 residues. Germline V gene lookup returns CDR1 MNHEY and CDR2 SVGAGI. The CDR3 DNA sequence: TGTGCCAGCAGTAACTCTCACACCCAGGGTGGCTACACCTTC. Translated, it gives CASSNSHTQGGYTF.

The chain combines TRBV5-4 with TRBJ2-1; TRBD2 matches 9 bases. CDR1 and CDR2 from the germline V gene are SGHNT and YYREEE (reference sequence). CDR3 length equals 17 residues. The V gene end was trimmed by 4 bases and the J gene end by 0 bases; junction bases not matched to a gene: 8. The CDR3 protein is CASSPPGLANSYNEQFF. CDR3 DNA sequence: TGTGCCAGCAGCCCCCCGGGACTAGCAAACTCCTACAATGAGCAGTTCTTC.

The chain links TRBV5-1 to TRBJ2-7, with 7 bases identical to TRBD2. The CDR3 loop spans 16 amino acids. The V segment lost 2 bases and the J segment 1 base; nucleotides outside the gene matches: 9. Germline values: CDR1 SGHRS, CDR2 YFSETQ. DNA of the CDR3: TGCGCCAGCAGCTTAGATGGAGGCGGGGGTTCCTACGAGCAGTACTTC. It codes for CASSLDGGGGSYEQYF.

This chain joins TRBV30 and TRBJ1-2; perhaps TRBD1 as D (6 bases). The CDR3 runs 13 residues. Germline CDR1 GTSNPN, CDR2 SVGIG (reference sequence). Trimming took off 3 bases at V and 3 bases at J, with 11 bases between the two ends. DNA of the CDR3: TGTGCCTGGAGGGCGGGGGCGGACTATGGCTACACCTTC. Amino acids: CAWRAGADYGYTF. The variable domain in full, with the rest retrieved from reference TRBV30 and TRBJ1-2, is SQTIHQWPATLVQPVGSPLSLECTVEGTSNPNLYWYRQAAGRGLQLLFYSVGIGQISSEVPQNLSASRPQDRQFILSSKKLLLSDSGFYLCAWRAGADYGYTFGSGTRLTVV.